Reported below is one T cell receptor (beta chain). This sample was taken from a study of Ad26.COV2.S vaccination and SARS-CoV-2 variants. Study-wide background: The donor participated in the COV1001 trial, in its Ad26.COV2.S arm.

The treatment: roughly 19 received Ad26.COV2.S at low or high dose, single or two shots; 5 received placebo; per-sample allocation not given. Sampling occurred on day 63 after the first vaccine or placebo injection. Ad26 vector vaccine expressed Wuhan-strain SARS-CoV-2 spike. The assay was immunoSEQ multiplex PCR, and TCRdb's table has in-frame clones only and misses some. Here the sample spans some 300,000 clones, 85% being singletons. The receptor's source is a person between 18 and 65 years old who received the Ad26.COV2.S COVID-19 vaccine or a placebo. The starting material was peripheral blood, obtained in a trial of Ad26.COV2.S vaccine versus placebo.

The DNA for the CDR3 is TGTGCCAGCAGTCCCTCTTTACTGGGGATCTCCTACGAGCAGTACTTC. The encoded protein is CASSPSLLGISYEQYF. The V call is TRBV28, the J call TRBJ2-7; the D is unclear. Trimming took off 5 bases at V and 0 bases at J, with 17 bases between the two ends. CDR1 is MDHEN and CDR2 is SYDVKM in the germline V gene. The CDR3 consists of 16 residues.